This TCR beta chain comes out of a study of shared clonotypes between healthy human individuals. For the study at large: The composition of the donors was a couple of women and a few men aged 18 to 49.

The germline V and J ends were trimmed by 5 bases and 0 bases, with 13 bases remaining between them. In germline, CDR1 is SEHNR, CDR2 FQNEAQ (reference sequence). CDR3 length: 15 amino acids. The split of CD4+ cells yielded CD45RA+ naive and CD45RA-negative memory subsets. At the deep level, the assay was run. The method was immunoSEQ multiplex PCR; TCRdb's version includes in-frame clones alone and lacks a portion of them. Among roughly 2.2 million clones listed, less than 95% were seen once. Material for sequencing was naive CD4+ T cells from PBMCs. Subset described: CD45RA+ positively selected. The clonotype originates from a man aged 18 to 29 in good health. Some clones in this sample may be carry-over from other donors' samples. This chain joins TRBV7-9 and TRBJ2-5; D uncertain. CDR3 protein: CASSAPSWYQETQYF. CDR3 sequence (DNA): TGTGCCAGCAGCGCGCCCTCTTGGTACCAAGAGACCCAGTACTTC.